The sequence of this T cell receptor beta chain was determined in a study of OX40 agonist ivuxolimab in advanced cancers. The wider study: The drug used for patients, ivuxolimab, was an agonistic anti-OX40 (CD134) antibody.

TCRdb's copy holds only in-frame clones and misses some; the assay was immunoSEQ multiplex PCR. The sample includes approximately 45,000 clones, about 93% of them seen just once. The table lists this clone with a few counts. Per germline, CDR1 SEHNR and CDR2 FQNEAQ (reference sequence). The CDR3 extends over 14 amino acids. The V end was cut by 5 bases, the J end by 0 bases, with 10 bases between. The chain combines TRBV7-9 with TRBJ2-5; D remains ambiguous. The sequence derives from an adult with an advanced solid tumor such as melanoma, head and neck, liver or kidney cancer. The specimen was CD4+ or CD8+ T cells sorted from blood, collected in a trial of the OX40 agonist ivuxolimab. In nucleotides, the CDR3 is TGTGCCAGCAGCCCCGAACAGTACCAAGAGACCCAGTACTTC. This codes for CASSPEQYQETQYF.